The source of this T cell receptor beta chain is a study of T cell responses to AZD1222 COVID-19 vaccine. Study observations and caveats: The sample set comprised mostly white British donors with more females, and clonal diversity was possibly underestimated. With two AZD1222 doses given, Spike-specific TCR breadth and depth both rose. In the spike-specific TCR repertoire, nearly half reportedly target unmutated variant regions.

V lost 2 bases and J lost 2, with 10 bases in between. CDR1 and CDR2 from the germline V gene are MNHEY and SVGEGT. This CDR3 is 15 amino acids long. This table comes from immunoSEQ multiplex PCR, and its TCRdb copy is limited to in-frame clones, with some not included. This sample has hundreds of thousands of clones, with under 95% found just once. Remarks on this clone: Its antigen is not known. The sample contains more than one DNA sequence encoding this CDR3.

The sequencing here drew on peripheral blood, taken on day 0 of MenACWY control vaccination. The receptor comes from an adult in good health. This chain joins TRBV6-2 or TRBV6-3 and TRBJ1-5; D might be TRBD1 (5 bases). In DNA form, the CDR3 reads TGTGCCAGCAGTTACCCCGGGACGGGCAATCAGCCCCAGCATTTT. The encoded protein is CASSYPGTGNQPQHF.